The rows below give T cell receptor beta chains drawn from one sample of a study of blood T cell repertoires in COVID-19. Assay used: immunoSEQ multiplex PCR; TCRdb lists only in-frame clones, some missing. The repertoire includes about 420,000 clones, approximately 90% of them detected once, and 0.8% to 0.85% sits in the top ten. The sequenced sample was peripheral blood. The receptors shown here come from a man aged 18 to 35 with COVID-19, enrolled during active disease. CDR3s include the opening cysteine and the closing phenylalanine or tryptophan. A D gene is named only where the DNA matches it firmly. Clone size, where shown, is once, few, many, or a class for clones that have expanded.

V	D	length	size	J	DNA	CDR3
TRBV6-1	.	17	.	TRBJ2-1	TGTGCCAGCAGTGAGTATTCCGGGACACCCTATTACAATGAGCAGTTCTTC	CASSEYSGTPYYNEQFF
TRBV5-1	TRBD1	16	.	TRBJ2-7	TGCGCCAGCAGCCCTGACGGCCGGGACAGGGGGCACGAGCAGTACTTC	CASSPDGRDRGHEQYF
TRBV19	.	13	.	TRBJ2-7	TGTGCCAGTAGTATAAGTTCAGGGGACGAGCAGTACTTC	CASSISSGDEQYF
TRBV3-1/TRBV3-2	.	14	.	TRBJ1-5	TGTGCCAGCAGCCAAGACTCTGGAGGTCAGCCCCAGCATTTT	CASSQDSGGQPQHF
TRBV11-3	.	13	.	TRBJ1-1	TGTGCCAGCAGCTTGGGCCGGGGAGCTTTGGCTTTCTTT	CASSLGRGALAFF
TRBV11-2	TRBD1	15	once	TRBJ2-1	TGTGCCAGCACCCCCGGGACAGGGATAGGCAATGAGCAGTTCTTC	CASTPGTGIGNEQFF
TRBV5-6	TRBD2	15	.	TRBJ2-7	TGTGCCAGCAGCTTCTTACTAGCGGGAGTCCACGAGCAGTACTTC	CASSFLLAGVHEQYF
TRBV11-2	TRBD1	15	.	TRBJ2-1	TGTGCCAGCAGCTCCCCCGGGACAGCGACTACTGAGCAGTTCTTC	CASSSPGTATTEQFF
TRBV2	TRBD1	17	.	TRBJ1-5	TGTGCCAGCAGCGACCTCACAGGGGGGAATAGCAATCAGCCCCAGCATTTT	CASSDLTGGNSNQPQHF
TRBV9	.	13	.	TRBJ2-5	TGTGCCAGCAGCCTCGCGGTACAAGAGACCCAGTACTTC	CASSLAVQETQYF
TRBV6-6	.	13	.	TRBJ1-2	TGTGCCAGCAGTTTTGGAGGGGCGGATGGCTACACCTTC	CASSFGGADGYTF
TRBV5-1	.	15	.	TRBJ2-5	TGCGCCAGCAGCTACTCGACCGGAGTCCAAGAGACCCAGTACTTC	CASSYSTGVQETQYF
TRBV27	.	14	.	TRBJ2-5	TGTGCCAGCAGTCTTACTAGGTCCCAAGAGACCCAGTACTTC	CASSLTRSQETQYF
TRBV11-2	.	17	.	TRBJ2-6	TGTGCCAGCATTTCGGTAGGGGGGGCTACTGGGGCCAACGTCCTGACTTTC	CASISVGGATGANVLTF
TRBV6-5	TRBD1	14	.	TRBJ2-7	TGTGCCAGCAGTTACGGGACAGGGACTTACGAGCAGTACTTC	CASSYGTGTYEQYF
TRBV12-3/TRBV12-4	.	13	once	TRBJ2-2	TGTGCCAGCAGTCCCCCTGGGCCCGGGGAGCTGTTTTTT	CASSPPGPGELFF
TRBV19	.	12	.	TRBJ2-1	.	CASTSDFNEQFF
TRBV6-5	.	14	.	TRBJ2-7	TGTGCCAGCAGTACCCCACTAGCTTCCTACGAGCAGTACTTC	CASSTPLASYEQYF
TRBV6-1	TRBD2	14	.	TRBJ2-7	TGTGCCAGCAGTAAAGCGGGACTGGGCTACGAGCAGTACTTC	CASSKAGLGYEQYF
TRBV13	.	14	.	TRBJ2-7	TGTGCCAGCAGCTTAGGTACAGGGACCTACGAGCAGTACTTC	CASSLGTGTYEQYF
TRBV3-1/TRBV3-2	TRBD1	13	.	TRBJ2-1	TGTGCCAGCAGTCAAAACGGACAGGGAGGTTTTTTCTTC	CASSQNGQGGFFF
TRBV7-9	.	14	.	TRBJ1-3	TGTGCCAGCAGCTTATCCCTCCTTGGAAACACCATATATTTT	CASSLSLLGNTIYF
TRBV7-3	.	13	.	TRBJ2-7	TGTGCCAGCAGCCATCTCTCAGAGGGCGAGCAGTACTTC	CASSHLSEGEQYF
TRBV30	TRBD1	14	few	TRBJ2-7	TGTGCCTGGAGTGCCGGGACAGGGGGATACGAGCAGTACTTC	CAWSAGTGGYEQYF
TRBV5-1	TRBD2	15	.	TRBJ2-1	TGCGCCAGCAGCTTTGGCGGGAGCTCCTACAATGAGCAGTTCTTC	CASSFGGSSYNEQFF
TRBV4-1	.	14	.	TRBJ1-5	TGCGCCAGCAGCCAAGATAACTTCGGAGGGCCCCAGCATTTT	CASSQDNFGGPQHF
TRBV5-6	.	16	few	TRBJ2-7	TGTGCCAGCAGCTACTATCCCCCGGGTGACAGGTACGAGCAGTACTTC	CASSYYPPGDRYEQYF
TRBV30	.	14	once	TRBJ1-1	TGTGCCTGGAGTTATGAAGGGGGTCACACTGAAGCTTTCTTT	CAWSYEGGHTEAFF
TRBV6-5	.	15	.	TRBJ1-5	TGTGCCAGCAGACCTCATTCAGGGGCGAATCAGCCCCAGCATTTT	CASRPHSGANQPQHF
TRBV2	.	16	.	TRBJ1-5	TGTGCCAGCAGTGAAGCCGGTGGGGGGGGTAGACAGCCCCAGCATTTT	CASSEAGGGGRQPQHF
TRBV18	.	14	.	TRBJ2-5	TGTGCCAGCTCACCACCTCTCGGGGTGGAGACCCAGTACTTC	CASSPPLGVETQYF
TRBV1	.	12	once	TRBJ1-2	TGCACCAGCAGCCCCCAGGGTTGTGGCTACACCTTC	CTSSPQGCGYTF